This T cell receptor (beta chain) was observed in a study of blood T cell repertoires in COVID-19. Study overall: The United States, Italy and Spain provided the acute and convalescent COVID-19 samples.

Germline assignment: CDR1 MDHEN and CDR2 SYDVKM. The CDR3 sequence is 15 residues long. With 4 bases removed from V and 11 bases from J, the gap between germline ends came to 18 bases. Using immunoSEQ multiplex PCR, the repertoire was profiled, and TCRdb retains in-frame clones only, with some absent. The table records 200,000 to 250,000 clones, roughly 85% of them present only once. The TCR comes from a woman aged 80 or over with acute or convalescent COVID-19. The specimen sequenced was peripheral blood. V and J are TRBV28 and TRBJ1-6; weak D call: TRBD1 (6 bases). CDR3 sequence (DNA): TGTGCCAGCAGTTACCAGGGGATCCAGGGTACACCCCTCCACTTT. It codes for CASSYQGIQGTPLHF.